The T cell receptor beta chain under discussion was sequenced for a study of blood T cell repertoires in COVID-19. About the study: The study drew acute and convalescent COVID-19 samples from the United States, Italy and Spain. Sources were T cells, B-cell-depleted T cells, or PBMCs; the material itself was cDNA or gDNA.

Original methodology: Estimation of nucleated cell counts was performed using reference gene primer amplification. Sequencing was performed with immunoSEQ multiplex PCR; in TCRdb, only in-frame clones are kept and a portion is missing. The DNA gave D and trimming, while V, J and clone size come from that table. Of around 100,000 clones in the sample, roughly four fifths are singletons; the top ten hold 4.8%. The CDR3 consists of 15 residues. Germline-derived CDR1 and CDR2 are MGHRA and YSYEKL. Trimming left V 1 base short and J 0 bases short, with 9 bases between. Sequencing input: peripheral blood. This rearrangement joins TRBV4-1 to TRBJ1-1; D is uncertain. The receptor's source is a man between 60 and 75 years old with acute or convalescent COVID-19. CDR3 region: CASSQASGMNTEAFF. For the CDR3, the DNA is TGCGCCAGCAGCCAAGCTAGTGGCATGAACACTGAAGCTTTCTTT.